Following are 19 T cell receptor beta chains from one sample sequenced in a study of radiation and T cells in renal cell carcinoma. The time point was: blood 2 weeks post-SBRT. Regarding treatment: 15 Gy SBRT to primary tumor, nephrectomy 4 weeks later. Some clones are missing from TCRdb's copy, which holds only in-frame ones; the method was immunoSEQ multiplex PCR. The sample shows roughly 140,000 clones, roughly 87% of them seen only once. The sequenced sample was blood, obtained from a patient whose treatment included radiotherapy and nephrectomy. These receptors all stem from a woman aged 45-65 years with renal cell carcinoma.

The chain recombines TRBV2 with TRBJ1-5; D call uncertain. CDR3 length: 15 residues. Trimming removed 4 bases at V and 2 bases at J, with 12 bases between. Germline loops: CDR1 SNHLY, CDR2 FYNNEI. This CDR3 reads CASSVRVNGNQPQHF. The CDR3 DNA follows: TGTGCCAGCAGTGTTCGGGTTAATGGCAATCAGCCCCAGCATTTT.

This CDR3 reads CASSSPRDLQGETQYF. The CDR3 nucleotides are TGTGCCAGTAGTTCACCCCGGGACTTGCAAGGGGAGACCCAGTACTTC. V usage is TRBV19 and J usage is TRBJ2-5; D is possibly TRBD2 (6 bases). The germline V gene has CDR1 LNHDA and CDR2 SQIVND (reference sequence). The CDR3 loop spans 16 amino acids. Trimming pared 5 bases from V and 5 bases from J, leaving 21 bases between.

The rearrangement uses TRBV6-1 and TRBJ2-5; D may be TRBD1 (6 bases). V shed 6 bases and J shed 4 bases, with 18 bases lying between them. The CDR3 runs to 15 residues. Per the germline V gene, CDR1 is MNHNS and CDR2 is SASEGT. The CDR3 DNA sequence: TGTGCCAGCAGGCTAACAGGGTCAGTAGGAGAGACCCAGTACTTC. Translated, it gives CASRLTGSVGETQYF.

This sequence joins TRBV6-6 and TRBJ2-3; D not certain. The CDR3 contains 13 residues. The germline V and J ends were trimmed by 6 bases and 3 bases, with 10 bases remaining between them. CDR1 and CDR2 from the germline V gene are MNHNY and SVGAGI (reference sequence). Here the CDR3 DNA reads TGTGCCAGCAGCTCTTACAGAACAGATACGCAGTATTTT. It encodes CASSSYRTDTQYF.

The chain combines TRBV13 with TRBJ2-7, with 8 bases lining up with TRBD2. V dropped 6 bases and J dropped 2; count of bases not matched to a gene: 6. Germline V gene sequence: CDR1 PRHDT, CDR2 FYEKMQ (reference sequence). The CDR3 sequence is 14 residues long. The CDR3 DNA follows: TGTGCCAGCAGTTCTCTAGCGGGCCCCTACGAGCAGTACTTC. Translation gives CASSSLAGPYEQYF.

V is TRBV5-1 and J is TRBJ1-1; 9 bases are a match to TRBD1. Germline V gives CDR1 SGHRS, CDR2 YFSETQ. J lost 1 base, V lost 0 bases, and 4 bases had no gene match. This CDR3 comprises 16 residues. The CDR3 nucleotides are TGCGCCAGCAGCTTGGGGACAGGGGCTTCGAACACTGAAGCTTTCTTT. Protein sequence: CASSLGTGASNTEAFF.

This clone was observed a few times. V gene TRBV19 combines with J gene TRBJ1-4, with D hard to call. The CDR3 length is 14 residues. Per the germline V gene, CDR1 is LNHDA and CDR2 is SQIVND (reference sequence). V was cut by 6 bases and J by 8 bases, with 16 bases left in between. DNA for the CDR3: TGTGCCAGTAGCCGCGGCCAGGTCGGGGAAAAACTGTTTTTT. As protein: CASSRGQVGEKLFF. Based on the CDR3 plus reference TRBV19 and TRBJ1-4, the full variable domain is DGGITQSPKYLFRKEGQNVTLSCEQNLNHDAMYWYRQDPGQGLRLIYYSQIVNDFQKGDIAEGYSVSREKKESFPLTVTSAQKNPTAFYLCASSRGQVGEKLFFGSGTQLSVL.

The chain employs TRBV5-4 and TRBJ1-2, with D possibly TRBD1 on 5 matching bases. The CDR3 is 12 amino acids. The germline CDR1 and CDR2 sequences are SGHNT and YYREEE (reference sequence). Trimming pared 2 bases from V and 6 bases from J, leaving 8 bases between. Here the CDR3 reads CASSFWGDGYTF. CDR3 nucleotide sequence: TGTGCCAGCAGCTTTTGGGGCGATGGCTACACCTTC.

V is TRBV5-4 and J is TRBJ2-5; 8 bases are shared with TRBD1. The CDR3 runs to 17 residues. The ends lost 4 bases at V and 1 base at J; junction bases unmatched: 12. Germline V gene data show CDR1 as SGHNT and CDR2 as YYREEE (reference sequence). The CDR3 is CASSRGSDRGPQETQYF. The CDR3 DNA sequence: TGTGCCAGCAGCCGAGGGTCCGACAGGGGCCCCCAAGAGACCCAGTACTTC.

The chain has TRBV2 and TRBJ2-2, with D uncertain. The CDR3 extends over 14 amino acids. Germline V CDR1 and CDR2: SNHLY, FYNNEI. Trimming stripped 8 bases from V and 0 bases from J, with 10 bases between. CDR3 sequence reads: CASRIQANTGELFF. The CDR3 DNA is TGTGCCAGCCGGATCCAGGCGAACACCGGGGAGCTGTTTTTT.

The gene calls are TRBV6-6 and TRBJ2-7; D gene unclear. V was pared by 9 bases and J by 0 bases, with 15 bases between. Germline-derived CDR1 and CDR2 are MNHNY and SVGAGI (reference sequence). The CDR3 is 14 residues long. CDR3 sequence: CASIAGSSSYEQYF. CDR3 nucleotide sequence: TGTGCCAGTATCGCTGGGTCTAGCTCCTACGAGCAGTACTTC.

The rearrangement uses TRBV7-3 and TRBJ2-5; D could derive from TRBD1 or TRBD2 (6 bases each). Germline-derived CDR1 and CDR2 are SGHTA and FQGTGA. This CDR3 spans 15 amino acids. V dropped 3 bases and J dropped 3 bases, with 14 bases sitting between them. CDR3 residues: CASSFGQGRKETQYF. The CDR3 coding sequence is TGTGCCAGCAGCTTTGGGCAGGGGAGGAAAGAGACCCAGTACTTC.

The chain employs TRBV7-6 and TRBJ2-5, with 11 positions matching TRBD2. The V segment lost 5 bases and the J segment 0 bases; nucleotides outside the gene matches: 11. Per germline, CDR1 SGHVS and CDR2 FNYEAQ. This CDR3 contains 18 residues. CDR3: CASSENLAGGQYQETQYF. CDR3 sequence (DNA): TGTGCCAGCAGCGAGAACCTAGCGGGGGGACAGTACCAAGAGACCCAGTACTTC. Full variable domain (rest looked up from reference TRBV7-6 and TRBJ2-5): GAGVSQSPRYKVTKRGQDVALRCDPISGHVSLYWYRQALGQGPEFLTYFNYEAQQDKSGLPNDRFSAERPEGSISTLTIQRTEQRDSAMYRCASSENLAGGQYQETQYFGPGTRLLVL.

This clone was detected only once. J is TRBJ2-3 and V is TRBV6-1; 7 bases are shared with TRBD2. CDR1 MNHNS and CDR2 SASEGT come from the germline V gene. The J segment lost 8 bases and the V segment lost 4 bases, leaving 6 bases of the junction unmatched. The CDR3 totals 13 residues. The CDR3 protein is CASSGTSEGTQYF. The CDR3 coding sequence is TGTGCCAGCAGTGGTACTAGCGAAGGTACGCAGTATTTT.

CDR3 region: CASRPLTGMETQYF. In DNA, the CDR3 is TGTGCCAGCAGACCGTTGACAGGGATGGAGACCCAGTACTTC. The rearrangement joins TRBV7-9 to TRBJ2-5; 7 nucleotides agree with TRBD1. V was clipped by 6 bases and J by 5 bases; unmatched bases: 9. The CDR3 length is 14 residues. Germline lookup yields CDR1 SEHNR and CDR2 FQNEAQ (reference sequence).

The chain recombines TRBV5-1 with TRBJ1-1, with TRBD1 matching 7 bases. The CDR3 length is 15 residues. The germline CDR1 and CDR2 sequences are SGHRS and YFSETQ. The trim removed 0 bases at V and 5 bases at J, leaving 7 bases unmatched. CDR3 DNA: TGCGCCAGCAGCTTGGATGAGGGGGCGTGGACTGAAGCTTTCTTT. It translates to CASSLDEGAWTEAFF.

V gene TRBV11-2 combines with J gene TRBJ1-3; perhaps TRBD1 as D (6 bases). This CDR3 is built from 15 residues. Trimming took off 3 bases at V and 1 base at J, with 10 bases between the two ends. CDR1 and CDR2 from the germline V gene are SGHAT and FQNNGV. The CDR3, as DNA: TGTGCCAGCAGCTTCGGGGGCATGTCTGGAAACACCATATATTTT. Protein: CASSFGGMSGNTIYF. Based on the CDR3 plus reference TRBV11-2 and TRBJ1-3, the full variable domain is EAGVAQSPRYKIIEKRQSVAFWCNPISGHATLYWYQQILGQGPKLLIQFQNNGVVDDSQLPKDRFSAERLKGVDSTLKIQPAKLEDSAVYLCASSFGGMSGNTIYFGEGSWLTVV.

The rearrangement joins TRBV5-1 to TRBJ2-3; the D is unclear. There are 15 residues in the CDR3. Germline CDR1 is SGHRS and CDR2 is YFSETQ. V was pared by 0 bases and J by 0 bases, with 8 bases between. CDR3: CASSLEAASTDTQYF. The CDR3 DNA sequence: TGCGCCAGCAGCTTGGAAGCTGCTAGCACAGATACGCAGTATTTT. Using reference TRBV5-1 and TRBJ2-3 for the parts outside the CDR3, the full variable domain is KAGVTQTPRYLIKTRGQQVTLSCSPISGHRSVSWYQQTPGQGLQFLFEYFSETQRNKGNFPGRFSGRQFSNSRSEMNVSTLELGDSALYLCASSLEAASTDTQYFGPGTRLTVL.

CDR3 sequence (DNA): TGCGCCAGCAGCACCACTAGCGGGGGTTACAATGAGCAGTTCTTC. Protein sequence: CASSTTSGGYNEQFF. V is TRBV5-1 and J is TRBJ2-1; 11 bases are shared with TRBD2. Germline V CDR1 and CDR2: SGHRS, YFSETQ. The trim removed 4 bases at V and 4 bases at J, leaving 4 bases unmatched. The CDR3 is made up of 15 amino acids.